This T cell receptor (beta chain) was sequenced for a study of control samples from healthy donors and cancer patients. Profiled with immunoSEQ multiplex PCR; TCRdb holds only in-frame clones, not every one. The sample lists approximately 120,000 clones, 90% occurring once. The CDR3 contains 16 residues. CDR1 and CDR2 from the germline V gene are MGHRA and YSYEKL. Unmatched junction bases numbered 4, after V lost 0 bases and J lost 4 bases. This rearrangement joins TRBV4-1 to TRBJ2-1, with 9 positions matching TRBD2. The receptor comes from a human donor in good health. The donor label of this sample is uncertain. The specimen sequenced was blood. DNA for the CDR3: TGCGCCAGCAGCCAAGATGGTACTAGCGGGTACAATGAGCAGTTCTTC. Its translation: CASSQDGTSGYNEQFF.